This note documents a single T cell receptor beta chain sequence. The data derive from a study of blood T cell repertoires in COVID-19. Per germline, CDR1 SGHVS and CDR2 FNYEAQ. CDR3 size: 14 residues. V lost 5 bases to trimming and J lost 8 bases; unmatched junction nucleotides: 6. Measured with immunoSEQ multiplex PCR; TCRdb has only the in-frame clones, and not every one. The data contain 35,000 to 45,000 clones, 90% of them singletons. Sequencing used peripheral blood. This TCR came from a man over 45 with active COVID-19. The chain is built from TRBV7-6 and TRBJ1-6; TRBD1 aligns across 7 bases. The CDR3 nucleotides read TGTGCCAGCAGCCCAGGGGGATCGGATTCACCCCTCCACTTT. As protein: CASSPGGSDSPLHF.